This paragraph covers one T cell receptor beta chain sequence. The V and J ends lost 2 bases and 0 bases respectively, with 12 bases between them. Germline CDR1 MNHEY, CDR2 SVGEGT. There are 16 residues in the CDR3. MiXCR, run by TCRdb on the reads, gives a single entry per CDR3 protein. The table includes more than 400,000 distinct CDR3 sequences, more than 25% detected once. This record comes from a study of T cell repertoires in cytomegalovirus infection. This sequence originates from a human donor in good health (CMV status not recorded). Some clones in this sample may be carry-over from other donors' samples. The chain recombines TRBV6-2 or TRBV6-3 with TRBJ2-3, with D unclear. Sequencing was carried out using PBMCs. The CDR3 DNA is TGTGCCAGCAGTTACGGGCGGTTCACTAGCACAGATACGCAGTATTTT. It yields the protein CASSYGRFTSTDTQYF.